These 20 T cell receptor beta chains were sequenced from one sample in a study of T cells of healthy individuals. TCRdb independently ran MiXCR on the 5' RACE reads; one entry per CDR3 protein. This sample has nearly 100,000 distinct CDR3 sequences, with around 17% found just once. The receptors derive from a human donor in good health.

This clonotype was detected only a few times. The chain uses TRBV20-1 and TRBJ1-1; D gene unclear. CDR1 and CDR2 from the germline V gene are DFQATT and SNEGSKA (reference sequence). This CDR3 comprises 12 residues. V dropped 5 bases and J dropped 0 bases, with 7 bases sitting between them. Written as DNA, the CDR3 is TGCAGTGCTGGTCAGATGAACACTGAAGCTTTCTTT. It is translated as CSAGQMNTEAFF.

This clonotype was picked up a small number of times. The chain joins TRBV20-1 to TRBJ2-2, with D possibly called TRBD1 or TRBD2 (5 bases each). The CDR3 runs to 11 residues. In germline, CDR1 is DFQATT, CDR2 SNEGSKA (reference sequence). V lost 6 bases, J lost 11 bases, and 13 bases lay in between. CDR3 nucleotide sequence: TGCAGTGCCCCGGGACCAGTAGAGCTGTTTTTT. It specifies CSAPGPVELFF.

This clonotype was counted many times. The chain recombines TRBV9 with TRBJ2-1; 10 nucleotides line up with TRBD2. CDR3 length: 15 amino acids. V lost 3 bases and J lost 4; bases outside the gene matches: 4. From germline, CDR1 is SGDLS and CDR2 YYNGEE. The CDR3 DNA reads as TGTGCCAGCAGCGAACGGACTAGCGGATACAATGAGCAGTTCTTC. It is translated as CASSERTSGYNEQFF.

This clonotype was seen a few times. The chain uses TRBV28 and TRBJ2-3; 14 bases align to TRBD2. This CDR3 is 18 amino acids long. Per the germline V gene, CDR1 is MDHEN and CDR2 is SYDVKM. V gave up 2 bases and J gave up 4 bases; unmatched junction bases: 8. This CDR3 reads CASSLPPGLAGGSDTQYF. As DNA, the CDR3 is TGTGCCAGCAGTTTACCCCCTGGACTAGCGGGGGGATCAGATACGCAGTATTTT. The full variable domain, with the rest looked up from reference TRBV28 and TRBJ2-3, is DVKVTQSSRYLVKRTGEKVFLECVQDMDHENMFWYRQDPGLGLRLIYFSYDVKMKEKGDIPEGYSVSREKKERFSLILESASTNQTSMYLCASSLPPGLAGGSDTQYFGPGTRLTVL.

The genes are TRBV5-6 and TRBJ2-1; no clear D. This CDR3 contains 15 residues. Trimming took off 6 bases at V and 0 bases at J, with 13 bases between the two ends. Germline CDR1 and CDR2: SGHDT and YYEEEE. This chain's CDR3 is CASTPVRSSYNEQFF. Here the CDR3 DNA reads TGTGCCAGCACCCCGGTGCGGAGCTCCTACAATGAGCAGTTCTTC.

This chain connects TRBV4-3 to TRBJ2-3; 8 bases agree with TRBD2. The V and J ends lost 0 bases and 1 base, in that order; junction bases with no gene match: 3. This CDR3 is 16 amino acids long. CDR1 is LGHNA, CDR2 YSLEER, per germline. Here the CDR3 reads CASSQDTAGGTDTQYF. DNA for the CDR3: TGCGCCAGCAGCCAAGATACAGCGGGAGGCACAGATACGCAGTATTTT.

This clonotype was observed at least ten times. The gene calls are TRBV20-1 and TRBJ1-5; 9 bases agree with TRBD1. The CDR3 extends over 13 amino acids. Losses at the gene ends were 7 bases for V and 6 bases for J; bases not matched to a gene: 7. Looked up from germline, CDR1 is DFQATT and CDR2 is SNEGSKA (reference sequence). This chain's CDR3 is CSGTGTGFQPQHF. In DNA, the CDR3 is TGCAGTGGTACCGGGACAGGGTTTCAGCCCCAGCATTTT.

This clonotype was recorded at least ten times. This sequence joins TRBV5-6 and TRBJ1-3, with D possibly matching TRBD1 (5 bases). Germline assignment: CDR1 SGHDT and CDR2 YYEEEE. There are 15 residues in the CDR3. V lost 0 bases and J lost 0, with 7 bases in between. CDR3: CASSLAGSSGNTIYF. In DNA form, the CDR3 reads TGTGCCAGCAGCTTGGCAGGGAGCTCTGGAAACACCATATATTTT. The full variable domain, completed using reference TRBV5-6 and TRBJ1-3, is DAGVTQSPTHLIKTRGQQVTLRCSPKSGHDTVSWYQQALGQGPQFIFQYYEEEERQRGNFPDRFSGHQFPNYSSELNVNALLLGDSALYLCASSLAGSSGNTIYFGEGSWLTVV.

This chain joins TRBV5-6 and TRBJ2-3; no clear D. This CDR3 comprises 12 residues. CDR1 and CDR2 (germline): SGHDT, YYEEEE. V was trimmed by 4 bases and J by 5 bases, leaving 8 bases between them. The DNA for the CDR3 is TGTGCCAGCAGCCGGTCTGGAGATACGCAGTATTTT. Protein: CASSRSGDTQYF.

The chain uses TRBV7-8 and TRBJ1-2; TRBD1 aligns across 8 bases. V trimming: 5 bases; J trimming: 5 bases; junction bases outside the gene matches: 4. Germline CDR1 reads SGHVS; CDR2 reads FQNEAQ. CDR3 length equals 13 residues. The CDR3 DNA is TGTGCCAGCAGCCAGGGGGCTTGGTATGGCTACACCTTC. The encoded protein is CASSQGAWYGYTF. Together with reference TRBV7-8 and TRBJ1-2, the CDR3 gives the full variable domain: GAGVSQSPRYKVAKRGQDVALRCDPISGHVSLFWYQQALGQGPEFLTYFQNEAQLDKSGLPSDRFFAERPEGSVSTLKIQRTQQEDSAVYLCASSQGAWYGYTFGSGTRLTVV.

This clonotype was counted a few times. The rearrangement uses TRBV7-9 and TRBJ2-2; possibly TRBD2 for D (5 bases). Trimming shortened V by 5 bases and J by 3 bases, and 7 bases separated the two germline ends. CDR3 length: 13 residues. CDR1 is SEHNR, CDR2 FQNEAQ, per germline (reference sequence). In nucleotides, the CDR3 is TGTGCCAGCAGCGGGAGTTACACCGGGGAGCTGTTTTTT. Translating it yields CASSGSYTGELFF. Full variable domain (outside the CDR3, taken from reference TRBV7-9 and TRBJ2-2): DTGVSQNPRHKITKRGQNVTFRCDPISEHNRLYWYRQTLGQGPEFLTYFQNEAQLEKSRLLSDRFSAERPKGSFSTLEIQRTEQGDSAMYLCASSGSYTGELFFGEGSRLTVL.

This clonotype has only a few counts. The V call is TRBV6-2 or TRBV6-3, the J call TRBJ1-1; D is unresolved. Germline CDR1 is MNHEY and CDR2 is SVGEGT. V shed 0 bases and J shed 5 bases, with 7 bases lying between them. The CDR3 contains 13 residues. DNA for the CDR3: TGTGCCAGCAGTTACTCTTCCTTTACTGAAGCTTTCTTT. It translates to CASSYSSFTEAFF.

The chain employs TRBV20-1 and TRBJ1-1; 8 nucleotides align to TRBD1. This CDR3 spans 13 amino acids. Germline lookup yields CDR1 DFQATT and CDR2 SNEGSKA (reference sequence). After removal of 6 bases from V and 0 bases from J, the junction contained 3 bases not matched to a gene. CDR3: CSAGTGLNTEAFF. In DNA, the CDR3 is TGCAGTGCCGGGACAGGCCTGAACACTGAAGCTTTCTTT.

The CDR3 region has the DNA TGTGCCAGCAGTTACTCGAAGAACCCAGGCGGGTATGGCTACACCTTC. Its translation is CASSYSKNPGGYGYTF. The rearrangement joins TRBV6-5 to TRBJ1-2; D gene ambiguous. Germline assignment: CDR1 MNHEY and CDR2 SVGAGI. Trimming took 0 bases from V and 5 from J, leaving 16 bases between them. This CDR3 is 16 amino acids long.

The chain uses TRBV15 and TRBJ2-5; 8 bases match TRBD1. CDR1 is LNHNV, CDR2 YYDKDF, per germline (reference sequence). The CDR3 length is 16 residues. V was pared by 0 bases and J by 0 bases, with 3 bases of the junction left unmatched. The CDR3 DNA follows: TGTGCCACCAGCAGAGACCGGGACAGGCACCAAGAGACCCAGTACTTC. Translated, it gives CATSRDRDRHQETQYF.

This clonotype was seen ten or more times. The chain employs TRBV10-3 and TRBJ2-7; 7 bases are a match to TRBD1. This CDR3 region has 11 residues. The V gene's germline CDR1 is ENHRY and CDR2 SYGVKD. The V segment lost 11 bases and the J segment 6 bases; nucleotides outside the gene matches: 7. CDR3 bases: TGTGCCGGACAGACAGGGATCGAGCAGTACTTC. Its protein is CAGQTGIEQYF.

In its sample, this clonotype was seen many times. One end of the junction varies from germline; a read error may be responsible. V gene TRBV5-1 combines with J gene TRBJ2-1; D may be TRBD1 or TRBD2 (5 bases each). This CDR3 is built from 16 residues. Germline V gene data show CDR1 as SGHRS and CDR2 as YFSETQ. As DNA, the CDR3 is TGCGCCAGCAGCTTGAGAGGGGTCGGCTCCAACAATGAGCAGTTCTTC. This codes for CASSLRGVGSNNEQFF.

The J gene is TRBJ2-1, the V gene TRBV27; 10 positions match TRBD1. CDR1 MNHEY and CDR2 SMNVEV come from the germline V gene (reference sequence). The CDR3 is 14 residues long. V was pared by 6 bases and J by 6 bases, with 5 bases of the junction left unmatched. For the CDR3, the DNA is TGTGCCAGCAGGGACAGGGGGGTCTTCAATGAGCAGTTCTTC. Protein: CASRDRGVFNEQFF.

The chain carries TRBV2 and TRBJ1-5; TRBD1 matches 12 bases. Germline V gene data show CDR1 as SNHLY and CDR2 as FYNNEI. CDR3 length: 16 residues. J gave up 4 bases and V 6 bases, and 7 bases lay outside the gene matches. In nucleotides, the CDR3 is TGTGCCAGCAGCGGGACAGGGGGCGGAAGAAATCAGCCCCAGCATTTT. It codes for CASSGTGGGRNQPQHF.

The chain uses TRBV5-1 and TRBJ2-5, with 9 bases lining up with TRBD1. Unmatched junction bases numbered 9, after V lost 7 bases and J lost 5 bases. Germline CDR1 and CDR2: SGHRS and YFSETQ. The CDR3 sequence is 14 residues long. CDR3 sequence (DNA): TGCGCCAGCGACAGGGGGTCGGGTGAGGAGACCCAGTACTTC. Translating it yields CASDRGSGEETQYF.